This note documents a single T cell receptor (beta chain) sequence. This entry comes from a study of blood T cell repertoires in COVID-19. Original handling: For nucleated cells, counts were estimated from reference gene primer amplification. Some clones are missing from TCRdb's copy, which holds only in-frame ones; the method was immunoSEQ multiplex PCR. The V and J calls and clone size come from that table; D and trimming were worked out from the DNA. The repertoire holds approximately 210,000 clones, with around 80% as singletons. The CDR3 consists of 16 residues. The V end was cut by 4 bases, the J end by 4 bases, with 19 bases between. CDR1 is SGHDN and CDR2 is FVKESK in the germline V gene. Participants had their cohort set by participant-reported clinical history.

This TCR was recovered from a man aged 25-45 years with acute COVID-19. This sequence joins TRBV14 and TRBJ1-2; D not certain. Material: PBMCs or T cells enriched from blood (not recorded which). DNA of the CDR3: TGTGCCAGCAGCCCCACCTTGATAGCCGGCACCTATGGCTACACCTTC. It codes for CASSPTLIAGTYGYTF.